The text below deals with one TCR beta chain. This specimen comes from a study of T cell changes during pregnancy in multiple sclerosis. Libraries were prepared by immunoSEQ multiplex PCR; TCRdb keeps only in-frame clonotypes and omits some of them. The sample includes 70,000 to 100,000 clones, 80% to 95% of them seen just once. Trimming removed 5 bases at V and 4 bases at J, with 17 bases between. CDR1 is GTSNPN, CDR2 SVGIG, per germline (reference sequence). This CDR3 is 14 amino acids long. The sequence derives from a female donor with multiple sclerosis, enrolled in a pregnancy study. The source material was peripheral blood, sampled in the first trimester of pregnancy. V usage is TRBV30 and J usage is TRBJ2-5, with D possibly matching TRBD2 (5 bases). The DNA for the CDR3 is TGTGCCTGGGGGATAGCGAGAGACGGAGAGACCCAGTACTTC. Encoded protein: CAWGIARDGETQYF.